This TCR beta chain was identified during a study of T cell repertoires in cytomegalovirus infection (dated by TCRdb to the late 2010s). Study-level background: The peptide stimulations were aimed at well-studied HLA-B-restricted epitopes as well as recently identified HLA-C-restricted CMV epitopes, whose presentation resists viral immunomodulation. Because public TCR beta signatures pointed to carriage of CMV infection together with the matching HLA type, the HLA type of each donor mattered for the analysis.

Counted from cysteine to phenylalanine, this CDR3 has 17 amino acids. CDR3 DNA is the only sequence kept; it has 51 bases, read in frame from the first base. CDR1 and CDR2 are drawn from the germline V gene (reference sequence): LNHNV, YYDKDF. Ends trimmed: V by 0 bases, J by 4 bases; bases unmatched to a gene: 6. The treatment or condition label for this specimen denotes: in vitro stimulation with specific CMV peptide epitopes to enrich CMV-specific T cells. Results the study describes overall, beyond this receptor: Cumulative frequency of public TCR beta family members discriminated carriers of CMV infection plus the relevant HLA type in this cohort and an independent 352-donor cohort. The ex vivo response was dominated by HLA-C-restricted CMV-specific TCR beta clonotypes, which also provided the single most frequent clonotype in two of eight donors.

In the case of this clonotype: Its antigen is currently not known. No base quality values were provided; no much bigger clone lies one nucleotide off.

Sequencing used an Illumina HiSeq 1500. The public reads were reprocessed in TCRdb via fastp at Q25 and MiXCR, keeping in-frame beta chains. Each CDR3 protein gets just one entry, which takes the most common genes and DNA from the rows behind it. The sample profile shows a few hundred thousand distinct CDR3 sequences; almost 40% of them were found once. The top ten constitute 48% of the sample. The material was cultured PBMCs, obtained from culture after CMV antigen stimulation. This clonotype was sampled from a human donor in good health (CMV status not recorded). Some clones in this sample may be carry-over from other donors' samples. The V and J segments used are TRBV15 and TRBJ2-3; TRBD2 aligns with 11 central bases. CDR3 reads: CATSRDISGGAADTQYF. The bases are TGTGCCACCAGCAGAGATATTAGCGGGGGGGCGGCAGATACGCAGTATTTT.